Presented here are 12 T cell receptor beta chains from one specimen sequenced in a study of blood T cell repertoires in COVID-19 (TCRdb year 2020). Receptor libraries were prepared by the immunoSEQ multiplex PCR assay. TCRdb mirrors the immuneACCESS table, restricted to in-frame sequences. Some clones are absent from its copies; in checked studies, under half trace to an unresolved V gene, and the reason for the others is unknown. The sample has 470,000 or so clones on record, about 85% of them singletons. The top ten clonotypes cover roughly 2% of the sample. The specimen was PBMCs or T cells enriched from blood (not recorded which). The receptors derive from a woman between 18 and 29 years old with acute COVID-19.

On this clone: A clone one base away is much larger, so this may be a read error. V usage is TRBV12-3 or TRBV12-4 and J usage is TRBJ1-5; TRBD1 aligns across 8 bases. J was trimmed by 4 bases and V by 5 bases; bases with no gene match: 1. The CDR3 is 13 residues long. Written as DNA, the CDR3 is TGTGCCAGCAGTGGGACAGGTAATCAGCCCCAGCATTTT. Translation: CASSGTGNQPQHF.

The chain uses TRBV29-1 and TRBJ2-7; D is unclear. The germline gives CDR1 SQVTM, CDR2 ANQGSEA. The CDR3 extends over 13 amino acids. Trimming pared 6 bases from V and 0 bases from J, leaving 12 bases between. CDR3 sequence: CSVQQVSSYEQYF. CDR3 DNA sequence: TGCAGCGTCCAGCAGGTGAGCTCCTACGAGCAGTACTTC.

In its sample, this clone was seen a few times. The gene calls are TRBV7-9 and TRBJ2-2; D gene unclear. Trimming removed 5 bases at V and 5 bases at J, with 9 bases between. In germline, CDR1 is SEHNR, CDR2 FQNEAQ (reference sequence). The CDR3 sequence is 13 residues long. The chain's CDR3 is CASSPLKTGELFF. In DNA form, the CDR3 reads TGTGCCAGCAGCCCACTGAAGACCGGGGAGCTGTTTTTT.

This rearrangement joins TRBV7-8 to TRBJ2-2; a weak D match, TRBD1 (5 bases). V was trimmed by 4 bases and J by 8 bases, leaving 29 bases between them. The CDR3 contains 19 residues. CDR1 and CDR2 from the germline V gene are SGHVS and FQNEAQ. DNA for the CDR3: TGTGCCAGCAGCTCGCAGGCAGGGCCCCGACCTCGAATGTGGGGGGAGCTGTTTTTT. Protein sequence: CASSSQAGPRPRMWGELFF.

The rearrangement joins TRBV7-9 to TRBJ1-1, with D perhaps TRBD1 (6 bases). CDR3 size: 15 residues. The germline V gene has CDR1 SEHNR and CDR2 FQNEAQ (reference sequence). V lost 8 bases to trimming and J lost 5 bases, with 21 bases between them. The CDR3 loop reads CASSLGTGWDTEAFF. The CDR3 DNA reads as TGTGCCAGCTCCCTCGGAACAGGGTGGGATACTGAAGCTTTCTTT. The entire variable domain, with the rest obtained from reference TRBV7-9 and TRBJ1-1, is as follows: DTGVSQNPRHKITKRGQNVTFRCDPISEHNRLYWYRQTLGQGPEFLTYFQNEAQLEKSRLLSDRFSAERPKGSFSTLEIQRTEQGDSAMYLCASSLGTGWDTEAFFGQGTRLTVV.

The V gene is TRBV11-3, the J gene TRBJ1-1; no firm D call. This CDR3 contains 18 residues. V was pared by 6 bases and J by 4 bases, with 27 bases between. Germline CDR1 and CDR2: SGHNT and YENEEA. DNA for the CDR3: TGTGCCAGCAGTTACTCCCGGGATCTGACGGCGGGCGGCACTGAAGCTTTCTTT. Translation gives CASSYSRDLTAGGTEAFF.

The chain uses TRBV5-6 and TRBJ1-1; D gene unclear. Per germline, CDR1 SGHDT and CDR2 YYEEEE. The CDR3 is 13 residues long. V dropped 2 bases and J dropped 1 base, with 6 bases sitting between them. Here the CDR3 DNA reads TGTGCCAGCAGCTTCGGGTGGAACACTGAAGCTTTCTTT. Translation: CASSFGWNTEAFF. Based on the CDR3 plus reference TRBV5-6 and TRBJ1-1, the full variable domain is DAGVTQSPTHLIKTRGQQVTLRCSPKSGHDTVSWYQQALGQGPQFIFQYYEEEERQRGNFPDRFSGHQFPNYSSELNVNALLLGDSALYLCASSFGWNTEAFFGQGTRLTVV.

The chain has TRBV11-2 and TRBJ2-7; 10 bases align to TRBD2. Germline-derived CDR1 and CDR2 are SGHAT and FQNNGV. V shed 0 bases and J 2 bases; nucleotides not matched to a gene: 1. CDR3 size: 15 residues. CDR3 loop: CASSLESGGAYEQYF. Here the CDR3 DNA reads TGTGCCAGCAGCTTAGAGAGCGGGGGGGCCTACGAGCAGTACTTC.

The V gene is TRBV12-5, the J gene TRBJ2-2, with D tentatively TRBD1 (5 bases). Germline CDR1 LGHNT, CDR2 FRNRAP. The CDR3 has 17 amino acids. Between the trimmed V and J ends, which lost 0 bases and 6 bases, there was a span of 17 bases. The CDR3 DNA is TGTGCTAGTGGTTTGGTACTTCCAGGGAAAGGGGCCGGGGAGCTGTTTTTT. Its translation: CASGLVLPGKGAGELFF.

This clone appeared a single time. The V and J genes are TRBV7-9 and TRBJ2-5; D perhaps matches TRBD2 (5 bases). Per germline, CDR1 SEHNR and CDR2 FQNEAQ (reference sequence). Trimming pared 3 bases from V and 5 bases from J, leaving 13 bases between. The CDR3 has 14 residues. The CDR3 DNA follows: TGTGCCAGCAGCTTCTCCCTAGCTTCGGAGACCCAGTACTTC. This gives the protein CASSFSLASETQYF.

In this sample, this clone turned up once. This rearrangement joins TRBV6-5 to TRBJ1-4; 9 nucleotides align to TRBD1. The CDR3 runs 14 residues. Trimming cost V 10 bases and J 7 bases; bases outside gene matches: 10. CDR1 is MNHEY, CDR2 SVGAGI, per germline. CDR3 DNA sequence: TGTGCCACCCAGGCCGGGACAGGGCTTGAAAAACTGTTTTTT. Translating it yields CATQAGTGLEKLFF.

There are a few counts of this clone. The chain carries TRBV10-3 and TRBJ2-2, with 8 bases fitting TRBD1. From germline, CDR1 is ENHRY and CDR2 SYGVKD. V shed 3 bases, J shed 4 bases, and the junction held 7 bases outside the gene matches. The CDR3 consists of 16 residues. The CDR3: CAISEGRGRGTGELFF. Here the CDR3 DNA reads TGTGCCATCAGTGAAGGCAGGGGGCGAGGCACCGGGGAGCTGTTTTTT.